Shown below are 24 T cell receptor beta chains from a single sample sequenced in a study of identical twins. TCRdb ran MiXCR on the 5' RACE reads and lists one entry per CDR3 protein. The data show 250,000 to 300,000 distinct CDR3 sequences, roughly 9.8% seen once. This sample also belongs to another study, concerning yellow fever vaccine responses in identical twins.

The sample comprised CD8+ T cells sorted from blood. Every receptor here comes from a woman between 18 and 30 years old in good health.

The rearrangement joins TRBV27 to TRBJ2-3; D call uncertain. The CDR3 has 15 residues. V lost 2 bases and J lost 2, with 11 bases in between. Germline V CDR1 and CDR2: MNHEY, SMNVEV (reference sequence). The CDR3 DNA reads TGTGCCAGCAGTTTACTCCCGGCGAACACAGATACGCAGTATTTT. Translation gives CASSLLPANTDTQYF.

This clonotype was found many times. The chain carries TRBV10-3 and TRBJ2-3, with D possibly matching TRBD1 (7 bases). This CDR3 contains 18 residues. Trimming took off 3 bases at V and 4 bases at J, with 23 bases between the two ends. The germline V gene has CDR1 ENHRY and CDR2 SYGVKD. The CDR3 region has the DNA TGTGCCATCAGTGAACCCCCCACCCTCGACAGGGAGGCAGATACGCAGTATTTT. It yields the protein CAISEPPTLDREADTQYF.

The chain recombines TRBV5-1 with TRBJ2-3; the D gene is possibly TRBD1 (6 bases). V was pared by 6 bases and J by 8 bases, with 28 bases between. CDR3 length equals 17 residues. The germline gives CDR1 SGHRS, CDR2 YFSETQ. CDR3 protein: CASIPSPGPGTRGTQYF. The DNA of the CDR3 is TGCGCCAGCATACCTTCCCCCGGGCCGGGGACACGAGGTACGCAGTATTTT.

This clonotype was detected ten times or more. The V and J genes are TRBV11-2 and TRBJ2-5, with TRBD1 matching over 9 bases. CDR3 length: 14 residues. Looked up from germline, CDR1 is SGHAT and CDR2 is FQNNGV. V trimming: 4 bases; J trimming: 4 bases; junction bases outside the gene matches: 4. Written as DNA, the CDR3 is TGTGCCAGCAGCTCAGGGACAGGGCCAGAGACCCAGTACTTC. Protein sequence: CASSSGTGPETQYF.

The table lists this clonotype with many counts. The chain has TRBV12-3 or TRBV12-4 and TRBJ2-1; 10 bases line up with TRBD2. The CDR3 is made up of 15 amino acids. Trimming cost V 11 bases and J 4 bases; bases outside gene matches: 11. The CDR3 region has the DNA TGTGCCGTTCTCCCACTAGCGGGACAGTACAATGAGCAGTTCTTC. Protein product: CAVLPLAGQYNEQFF.

This clonotype was picked up a small number of times. The chain joins TRBV20-1 to TRBJ2-7; 7 bases match TRBD1. Germline V gene sequence: CDR1 DFQATT, CDR2 SNEGSKA (reference sequence). V was clipped by 6 bases and J by 1 base; unmatched bases: 6. The CDR3 is made up of 13 amino acids. The CDR3 nucleotides read TGCAGTGCCAGCCGGGACAGTTCCTACGAGCAGTACTTC. This codes for CSASRDSSYEQYF.

The table lists this clonotype with many counts. Compared with germline, one end of the junction differs, possibly owing to a read error. This sequence joins TRBV28 and TRBJ1-1; the D is unclear. This CDR3 spans 12 amino acids. The germline CDR1 and CDR2 sequences are MDHEN and SYDVKM. The CDR3 DNA reads TGTGCCAGCAGTTTCTTGAAAACTGAAGCTTTCTTT. Translated: CASSFLKTEAFF.

This clonotype showed up just a few times. The chain employs TRBV15 and TRBJ2-1; 12 positions agree with TRBD2. The CDR3 consists of 15 residues. Germline lookup yields CDR1 LNHNV and CDR2 YYDKDF (reference sequence). The V segment lost 3 bases and the J segment 7 bases; nucleotides outside the gene matches: 4. For the CDR3, the DNA is TGTGCCACCAGCAGGGGAACTAGCGGGGGGAATGAGCAGTTCTTC. This gives the protein CATSRGTSGGNEQFF.

This clonotype has at least ten counts. This chain links TRBV7-9 with TRBJ2-3, with D uncertain. The CDR3 has 12 residues. V lost 4 bases, J lost 4 bases, and 6 bases lay in between. CDR1 is SEHNR, CDR2 FQNEAQ, per germline (reference sequence). The CDR3 bases are TGTGCCAGCAGCTCCCTTTCAGATACGCAGTATTTT. The encoded protein is CASSSLSDTQYF.

This clonotype was counted at least ten times. The chain has TRBV12-3 or TRBV12-4 and TRBJ2-7; D ambiguous. CDR3 length: 13 residues. The V and J ends lost 3 bases and 4 bases respectively, with 10 bases between them. CDR3 amino acids: CASSLGSIYEQYF. Here the CDR3 DNA reads TGTGCCAGCAGTTTGGGCTCGATTTACGAGCAGTACTTC.

Turning to this clonotype: One end of the junction does not line up with germline, which may come from a read error. This chain connects TRBV4-2 to TRBJ2-5; possibly TRBD1 or TRBD2 for D (5 bases each). This CDR3 has 14 residues. CDR1 LGHNA and CDR2 YNFKEQ come from the germline V gene. CDR3 region: CAISPGARRETQYF. The CDR3 nucleotides read TGTGCCATCAGCCCCGGGGCCCGGCGGGAGACCCAGTACTTC.

This clonotype was seen ten or more times. The chain employs TRBV20-1 and TRBJ1-1, with 7 bases fitting TRBD1. In germline, CDR1 is DFQATT, CDR2 SNEGSKA (reference sequence). The CDR3 is 15 residues long. The CDR3 sequence: CNAQGGRLMNTEAFF. For the CDR3, the DNA is TGCAATGCCCAAGGGGGCAGGCTCATGAACACTGAAGCTTTCTTT.

This clonotype has only a few counts. J is TRBJ2-3 and V is TRBV15; the match to TRBD2 covers 8 bases. This CDR3 is built from 17 residues. CDR1 is LNHNV, CDR2 YYDKDF, per germline (reference sequence). V shed 3 bases, J shed 4 bases, and the junction held 12 bases outside the gene matches. DNA for the CDR3: TGTGCCACCAGCAGGTGGGGGGGTGGACTAGCCTCAGATACGCAGTATTTT. It yields the protein CATSRWGGGLASDTQYF.

This clonotype was seen at least ten times. The chain joins TRBV7-9 to TRBJ2-7; 12 nucleotides line up with TRBD1. The CDR3 extends over 15 amino acids. Trimming removed 3 bases from V and 4 bases from J; junction bases left unmatched: 4. CDR1 and CDR2 (germline): SEHNR, FQNEAQ (reference sequence). The CDR3 reads CASSLGQGAMYEQYF. The CDR3 DNA reads TGTGCCAGCAGCTTGGGACAGGGGGCAATGTACGAGCAGTACTTC.

The genes are TRBV28 and TRBJ1-1; D is unclear. Germline V gene sequence: CDR1 MDHEN, CDR2 SYDVKM. This CDR3 has 15 residues. V lost 6 bases to trimming and J lost 0 bases, with 14 bases between them. The CDR3 spells CASSPRVGLNTEAFF. CDR3 in DNA: TGTGCCAGCAGCCCTCGGGTGGGATTGAACACTGAAGCTTTCTTT.

At least ten counts were recorded for this clonotype. This chain joins TRBV12-3 or TRBV12-4 and TRBJ2-7; no firm D call. The CDR3 covers 13 residues. The V gene lost 3 bases and the J gene lost 3 bases, with 9 bases spanning the gap. The CDR3 DNA reads as TGTGCCAGCAGTTTGGGCAGTTTCTACGAGCAGTACTTC. It specifies CASSLGSFYEQYF.

This clonotype was observed many times. The chain employs TRBV29-1 and TRBJ2-5; D might be TRBD2 (6 bases). Trimming pared 4 bases from V and 4 bases from J, leaving 10 bases between. This CDR3 spans 12 amino acids. CDR1 and CDR2 (germline): SQVTM, ANQGSEA. The CDR3 nucleotides are TGCAGCGTTGTTCTGGGAGGAGAGACCCAGTACTTC. Translating it yields CSVVLGGETQYF.

The chain carries TRBV4-1 and TRBJ2-5; TRBD2 might be the D (5 bases). Trimming removed 3 bases from V and 2 bases from J, with 19 bases in between. The CDR3 contains 17 residues. Germline values: CDR1 MGHRA, CDR2 YSYEKL. CDR3 loop: CASSHLSWRAVQETQYF. The DNA of the CDR3 is TGCGCCAGCAGCCACCTTTCCTGGCGGGCGGTACAAGAGACCCAGTACTTC.

There are a few counts of this clonotype. The chain employs TRBV3-1 and TRBJ2-7; a weak D match, TRBD1 (6 bases). V lost 4 bases, J lost 3 bases, and 13 bases lay in between. Germline lookup yields CDR1 LGHDT and CDR2 YNNKEL (reference sequence). The CDR3 consists of 14 residues. The CDR3 reads CASSPDRIYYEQYF. In DNA, the CDR3 is TGTGCCAGCAGCCCAGACAGGATTTACTACGAGCAGTACTTC.

This clonotype was seen repeatedly, ten times or more. This chain uses TRBV7-9 with TRBJ2-7; D perhaps matches TRBD2 (6 bases). The CDR3 loop spans 15 amino acids. Germline V gives CDR1 SEHNR, CDR2 FQNEAQ (reference sequence). Trimming left V 6 bases short and J 4 bases short, with 19 bases between. For the CDR3, the DNA is TGTGCCAGCAGTTCCCCCCGGGACTTCCAATACGAGCAGTACTTC. This codes for CASSSPRDFQYEQYF.

This clonotype appeared many times. The chain joins TRBV4-3 to TRBJ2-5, with D unresolved. Trimming removed 1 base from V and 0 bases from J, with 3 bases in between. The CDR3 consists of 13 residues. From germline, CDR1 is LGHNA and CDR2 YSLEER. CDR3 in DNA: TGCGCCAGCAGCCAAGTGTACCAAGAGACCCAGTACTTC. Residues: CASSQVYQETQYF.

This clonotype has ten or more counts. The V and J genes are TRBV4-3 and TRBJ2-2; D perhaps matches TRBD2 (5 bases). This CDR3 spans 17 amino acids. Germline CDR1 is LGHNA and CDR2 is YSLEER. V was clipped by 4 bases and J by 7 bases, with 22 bases between them. The CDR3 reads CASSPPSGSLANGELFF. The CDR3 DNA follows: TGCGCCAGCAGCCCCCCCTCGGGGAGTCTAGCCAACGGGGAGCTGTTTTTT.

This clonotype has just a few counts. The conserved phenylalanine or tryptophan normally closing the CDR3 is absent here, so this likely arose from a read error. The gene calls are TRBV5-6 and TRBJ2-7; the D gene could be TRBD1 or TRBD2 (5 bases each). Per germline, CDR1 SGHDT and CDR2 YYEEEE. The CDR3 contains 14 residues. The V end was cut by 4 bases, the J end by 3 bases, with 14 bases between. CDR3 in amino acids: CASSPEGWGYEQYL. The CDR3 DNA reads TGTGCCAGCAGCCCAGAGGGGTGGGGCTACGAGCAGTACCTC.

This clonotype showed up just a few times. The chain combines TRBV7-8 with TRBJ2-3, with 8 nucleotides matching TRBD2. Germline CDR1 and CDR2: SGHVS and FQNEAQ. This CDR3 contains 17 residues. Trimming removed 2 bases from V and 6 bases from J; junction bases left unmatched: 13. The CDR3 is CASSLLWTSTGLDTQYF. The CDR3 nucleotides read TGTGCCAGCAGCTTACTTTGGACTAGCACCGGTCTTGATACGCAGTATTTT.